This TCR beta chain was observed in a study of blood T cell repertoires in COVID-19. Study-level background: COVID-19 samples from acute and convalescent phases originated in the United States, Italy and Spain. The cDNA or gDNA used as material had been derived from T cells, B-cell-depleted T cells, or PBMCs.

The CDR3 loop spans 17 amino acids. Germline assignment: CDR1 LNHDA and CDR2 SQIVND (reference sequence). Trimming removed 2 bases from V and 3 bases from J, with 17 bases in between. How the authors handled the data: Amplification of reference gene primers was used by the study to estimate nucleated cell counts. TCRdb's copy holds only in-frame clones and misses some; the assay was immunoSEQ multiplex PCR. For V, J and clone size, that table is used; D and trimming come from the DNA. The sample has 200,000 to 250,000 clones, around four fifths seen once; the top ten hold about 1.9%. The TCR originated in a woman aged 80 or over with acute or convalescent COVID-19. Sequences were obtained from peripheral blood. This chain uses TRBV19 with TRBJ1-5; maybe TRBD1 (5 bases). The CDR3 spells CASSISVRAALNQPQHF. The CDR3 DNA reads TGTGCCAGTAGTATAAGTGTCAGGGCAGCACTCAATCAGCCCCAGCATTTT.